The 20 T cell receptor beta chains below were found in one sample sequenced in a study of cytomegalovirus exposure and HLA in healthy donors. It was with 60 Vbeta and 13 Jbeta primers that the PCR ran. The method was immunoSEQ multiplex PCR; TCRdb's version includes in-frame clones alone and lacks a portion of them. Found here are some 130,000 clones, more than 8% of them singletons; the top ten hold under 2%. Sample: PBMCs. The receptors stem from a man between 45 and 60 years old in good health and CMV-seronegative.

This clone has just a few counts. The DNA for the CDR3 is TGTGCCAGCAGCCAAGGGGGGGTGAACACTGAAGCTTTCTTT. It is translated as CASSQGGVNTEAFF. The V and J genes are TRBV14 and TRBJ1-1, with D maybe TRBD1 (5 bases). V lost 1 base and J lost 0, with 6 bases in between. The CDR3 length is 14 residues. The germline V gene has CDR1 SGHDN and CDR2 FVKESK.

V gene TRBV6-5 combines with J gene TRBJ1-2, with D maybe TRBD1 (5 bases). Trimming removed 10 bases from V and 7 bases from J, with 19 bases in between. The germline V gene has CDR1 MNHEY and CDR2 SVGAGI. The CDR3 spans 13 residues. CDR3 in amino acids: CATLSPQGRGYTF. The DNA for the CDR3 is TGTGCCACCCTCTCGCCGCAGGGTCGTGGCTACACCTTC.

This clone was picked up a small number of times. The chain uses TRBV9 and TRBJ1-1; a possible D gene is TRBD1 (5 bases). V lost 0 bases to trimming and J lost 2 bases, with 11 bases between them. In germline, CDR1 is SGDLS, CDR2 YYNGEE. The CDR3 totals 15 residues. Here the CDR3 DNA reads TGTGCCAGCAGCGTAGGTGTGACAGATAACACTGAAGCTTTCTTT. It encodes CASSVGVTDNTEAFF.

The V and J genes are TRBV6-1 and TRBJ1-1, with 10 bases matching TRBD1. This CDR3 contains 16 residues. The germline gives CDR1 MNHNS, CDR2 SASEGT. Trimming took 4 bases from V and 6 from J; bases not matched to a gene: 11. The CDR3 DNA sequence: TGTGCCAGCAGTGGCCTGGGACAGGGGAATTTCCCTGAAGCTTTCTTT. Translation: CASSGLGQGNFPEAFF.

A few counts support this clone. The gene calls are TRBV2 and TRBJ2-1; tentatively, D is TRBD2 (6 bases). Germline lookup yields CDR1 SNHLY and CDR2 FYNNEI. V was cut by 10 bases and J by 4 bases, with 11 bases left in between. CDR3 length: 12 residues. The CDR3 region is CATKREYNEQFF. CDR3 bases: TGTGCCACGAAACGGGAGTACAATGAGCAGTTCTTC.

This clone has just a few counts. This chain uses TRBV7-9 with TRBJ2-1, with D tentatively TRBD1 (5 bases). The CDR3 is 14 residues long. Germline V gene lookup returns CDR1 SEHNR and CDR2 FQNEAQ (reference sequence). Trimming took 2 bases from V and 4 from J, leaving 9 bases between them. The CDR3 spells CASSLSSGYNEQFF. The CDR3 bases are TGTGCCAGCAGCTTAAGTTCAGGGTACAATGAGCAGTTCTTC.

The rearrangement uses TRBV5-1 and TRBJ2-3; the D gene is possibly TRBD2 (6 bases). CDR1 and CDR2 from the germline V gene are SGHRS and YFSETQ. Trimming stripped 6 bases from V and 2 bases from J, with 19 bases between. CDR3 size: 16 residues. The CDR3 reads CASNLLEGEDTDTQYF. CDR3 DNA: TGCGCCAGCAATCTCCTGGAGGGAGAGGACACAGATACGCAGTATTTT.

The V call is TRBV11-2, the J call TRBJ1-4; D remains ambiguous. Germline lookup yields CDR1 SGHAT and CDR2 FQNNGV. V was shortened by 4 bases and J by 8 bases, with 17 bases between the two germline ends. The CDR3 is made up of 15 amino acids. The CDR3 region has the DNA TGTGCCAGCAGCTGGAACCGGGTCCACGGAGAAAAACTGTTTTTT. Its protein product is CASSWNRVHGEKLFF.

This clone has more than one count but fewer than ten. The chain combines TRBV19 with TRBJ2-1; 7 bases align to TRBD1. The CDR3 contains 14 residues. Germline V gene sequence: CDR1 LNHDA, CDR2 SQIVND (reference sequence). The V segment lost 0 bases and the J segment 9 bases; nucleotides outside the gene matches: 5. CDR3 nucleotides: TGTGCCAGTAGTATAGAGGGACCAGGGGGTGAGCAGTTCTTC. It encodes CASSIEGPGGEQFF.

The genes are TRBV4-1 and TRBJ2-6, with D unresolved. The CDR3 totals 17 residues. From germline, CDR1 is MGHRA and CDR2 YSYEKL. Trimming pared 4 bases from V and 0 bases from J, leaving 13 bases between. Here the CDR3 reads CASSREYSLSGANVLTF. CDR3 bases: TGCGCCAGCAGCCGCGAATACAGCCTCTCTGGGGCCAACGTCCTGACTTTC.

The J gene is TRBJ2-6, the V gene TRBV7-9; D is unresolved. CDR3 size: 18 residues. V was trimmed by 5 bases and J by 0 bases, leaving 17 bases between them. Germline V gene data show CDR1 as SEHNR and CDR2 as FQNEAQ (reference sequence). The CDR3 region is CASSPHRLASSGANVLTF. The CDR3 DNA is TGTGCCAGCAGCCCCCACCGGTTGGCTAGCTCTGGGGCCAACGTCCTGACTTTC.

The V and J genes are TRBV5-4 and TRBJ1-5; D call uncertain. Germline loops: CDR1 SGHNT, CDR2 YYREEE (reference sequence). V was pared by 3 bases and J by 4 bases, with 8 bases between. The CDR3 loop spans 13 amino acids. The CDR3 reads CASSSGSNQPQHF. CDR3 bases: TGTGCCAGCAGCTCTGGGAGTAATCAGCCCCAGCATTTT.

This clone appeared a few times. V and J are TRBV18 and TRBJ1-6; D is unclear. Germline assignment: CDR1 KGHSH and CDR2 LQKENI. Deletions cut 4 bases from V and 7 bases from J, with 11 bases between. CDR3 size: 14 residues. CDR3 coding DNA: TGTGCCAGCTCACAGTCAAGGGAGAATTCACCCCTCCACTTT. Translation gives CASSQSRENSPLHF.

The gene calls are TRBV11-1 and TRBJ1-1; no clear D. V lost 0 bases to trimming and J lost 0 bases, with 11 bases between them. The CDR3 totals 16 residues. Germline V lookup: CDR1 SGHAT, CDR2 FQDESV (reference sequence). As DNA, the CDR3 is TGTGCCAGCAGCTTAGCCCCGCAGAGGCTGAACACTGAAGCTTTCTTT. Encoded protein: CASSLAPQRLNTEAFF.

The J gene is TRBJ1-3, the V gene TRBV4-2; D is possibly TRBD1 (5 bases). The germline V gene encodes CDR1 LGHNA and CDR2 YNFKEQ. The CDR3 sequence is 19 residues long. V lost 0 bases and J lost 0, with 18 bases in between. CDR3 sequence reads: CASSQDMERGLSSGNTIYF. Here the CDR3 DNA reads TGTGCCAGCAGCCAAGATATGGAAAGGGGTCTCAGCTCTGGAAACACCATATATTTT.

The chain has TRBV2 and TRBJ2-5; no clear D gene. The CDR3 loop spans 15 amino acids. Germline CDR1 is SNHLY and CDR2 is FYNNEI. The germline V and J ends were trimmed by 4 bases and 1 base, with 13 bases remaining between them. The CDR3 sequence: CASSGVESPQETQYF. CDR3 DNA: TGTGCCAGCAGTGGAGTGGAGAGCCCCCAAGAGACCCAGTACTTC.

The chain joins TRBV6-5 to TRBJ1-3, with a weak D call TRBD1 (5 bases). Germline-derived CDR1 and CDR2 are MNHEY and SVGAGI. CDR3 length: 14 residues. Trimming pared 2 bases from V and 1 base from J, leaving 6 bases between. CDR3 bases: TGTGCCAGCAGTTACGGGGGGTCTGGAAACACCATATATTTT. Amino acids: CASSYGGSGNTIYF.

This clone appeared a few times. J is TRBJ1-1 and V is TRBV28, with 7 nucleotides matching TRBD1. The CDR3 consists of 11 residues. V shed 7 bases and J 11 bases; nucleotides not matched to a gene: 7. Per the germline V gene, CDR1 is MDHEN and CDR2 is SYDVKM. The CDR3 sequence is CASTRQGVAFF. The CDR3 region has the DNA TGTGCCAGCACCAGACAGGGTGTCGCTTTCTTT. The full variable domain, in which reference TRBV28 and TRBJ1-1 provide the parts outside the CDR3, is DVKVTQSSRYLVKRTGEKVFLECVQDMDHENMFWYRQDPGLGLRLIYFSYDVKMKEKGDIPEGYSVSREKKERFSLILESASTNQTSMYLCASTRQGVAFFGQGTRLTVV.

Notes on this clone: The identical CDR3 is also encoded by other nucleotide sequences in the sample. CDR3 nucleotides: TGTGCCAGCAGTGATTGGCAGAGCGCAGATACGCAGTATTTT. Residues: CASSDWQSADTQYF. The chain is built from TRBV6-1 and TRBJ2-3; D is uncertain. CDR1 and CDR2 (germline): MNHNS, SASEGT. V lost 3 bases to trimming and J lost 4 bases, with 11 bases between them. The CDR3 spans 14 residues.

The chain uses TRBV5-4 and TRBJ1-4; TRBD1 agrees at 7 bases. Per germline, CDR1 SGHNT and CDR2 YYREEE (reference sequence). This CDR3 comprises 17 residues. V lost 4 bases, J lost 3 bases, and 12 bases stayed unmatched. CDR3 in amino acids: CASSIRQGGKANEKLFF. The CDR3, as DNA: TGTGCCAGCAGCATAAGACAGGGCGGGAAGGCTAATGAAAAACTGTTTTTT.